This record concerns one T cell receptor (beta chain) sequence. Its cognate antigen is unknown. The data derive from a study of cytomegalovirus exposure and HLA in healthy donors. General study findings and limits: Associated with cytomegalovirus, according to the listing, were around 170 TCR beta chains. TCR beta V- and J-gene trimming, according to a later analysis, was linked to a missense DCLRE1C variant. Earlier findings revealed that most TCR beta V segments proved productive either about 87% or about 30% of the time.

PCR employed 60 Vbeta and 13 Jbeta primers. In the authors' workflow: A follow-up analysis tallied about 80 million unique TCR beta chains, some 9.9 million shared. The repertoire was sequenced with immunoSEQ multiplex PCR; TCRdb's copy has only in-frame clones and lacks some. That table supplies the V and J calls and clone size; D and trimming were determined from the DNA. This sample yields about 90,000 clones, of which around three quarters are seen a single time; around 4.6% belongs to the top ten. The CDR3 has 23 residues. The chain combines TRBV21-1 with TRBJ2-6; the table's D call, TRBD2, was not checked against the DNA. TRBV21-1 is a recognized pseudogene. What was sequenced was PBMCs. This receptor was taken from a woman in her thirties or forties in good health and CMV-seropositive. CDR3 region: CASSKVWRRASGKSSSGANVLTF. The CDR3 nucleotides are TGTGCCAGCAGCAAAGTCTGGCGGCGGGCTAGCGGGAAATCCAGCTCTGGGGCCAACGTCCTGACTTTC.